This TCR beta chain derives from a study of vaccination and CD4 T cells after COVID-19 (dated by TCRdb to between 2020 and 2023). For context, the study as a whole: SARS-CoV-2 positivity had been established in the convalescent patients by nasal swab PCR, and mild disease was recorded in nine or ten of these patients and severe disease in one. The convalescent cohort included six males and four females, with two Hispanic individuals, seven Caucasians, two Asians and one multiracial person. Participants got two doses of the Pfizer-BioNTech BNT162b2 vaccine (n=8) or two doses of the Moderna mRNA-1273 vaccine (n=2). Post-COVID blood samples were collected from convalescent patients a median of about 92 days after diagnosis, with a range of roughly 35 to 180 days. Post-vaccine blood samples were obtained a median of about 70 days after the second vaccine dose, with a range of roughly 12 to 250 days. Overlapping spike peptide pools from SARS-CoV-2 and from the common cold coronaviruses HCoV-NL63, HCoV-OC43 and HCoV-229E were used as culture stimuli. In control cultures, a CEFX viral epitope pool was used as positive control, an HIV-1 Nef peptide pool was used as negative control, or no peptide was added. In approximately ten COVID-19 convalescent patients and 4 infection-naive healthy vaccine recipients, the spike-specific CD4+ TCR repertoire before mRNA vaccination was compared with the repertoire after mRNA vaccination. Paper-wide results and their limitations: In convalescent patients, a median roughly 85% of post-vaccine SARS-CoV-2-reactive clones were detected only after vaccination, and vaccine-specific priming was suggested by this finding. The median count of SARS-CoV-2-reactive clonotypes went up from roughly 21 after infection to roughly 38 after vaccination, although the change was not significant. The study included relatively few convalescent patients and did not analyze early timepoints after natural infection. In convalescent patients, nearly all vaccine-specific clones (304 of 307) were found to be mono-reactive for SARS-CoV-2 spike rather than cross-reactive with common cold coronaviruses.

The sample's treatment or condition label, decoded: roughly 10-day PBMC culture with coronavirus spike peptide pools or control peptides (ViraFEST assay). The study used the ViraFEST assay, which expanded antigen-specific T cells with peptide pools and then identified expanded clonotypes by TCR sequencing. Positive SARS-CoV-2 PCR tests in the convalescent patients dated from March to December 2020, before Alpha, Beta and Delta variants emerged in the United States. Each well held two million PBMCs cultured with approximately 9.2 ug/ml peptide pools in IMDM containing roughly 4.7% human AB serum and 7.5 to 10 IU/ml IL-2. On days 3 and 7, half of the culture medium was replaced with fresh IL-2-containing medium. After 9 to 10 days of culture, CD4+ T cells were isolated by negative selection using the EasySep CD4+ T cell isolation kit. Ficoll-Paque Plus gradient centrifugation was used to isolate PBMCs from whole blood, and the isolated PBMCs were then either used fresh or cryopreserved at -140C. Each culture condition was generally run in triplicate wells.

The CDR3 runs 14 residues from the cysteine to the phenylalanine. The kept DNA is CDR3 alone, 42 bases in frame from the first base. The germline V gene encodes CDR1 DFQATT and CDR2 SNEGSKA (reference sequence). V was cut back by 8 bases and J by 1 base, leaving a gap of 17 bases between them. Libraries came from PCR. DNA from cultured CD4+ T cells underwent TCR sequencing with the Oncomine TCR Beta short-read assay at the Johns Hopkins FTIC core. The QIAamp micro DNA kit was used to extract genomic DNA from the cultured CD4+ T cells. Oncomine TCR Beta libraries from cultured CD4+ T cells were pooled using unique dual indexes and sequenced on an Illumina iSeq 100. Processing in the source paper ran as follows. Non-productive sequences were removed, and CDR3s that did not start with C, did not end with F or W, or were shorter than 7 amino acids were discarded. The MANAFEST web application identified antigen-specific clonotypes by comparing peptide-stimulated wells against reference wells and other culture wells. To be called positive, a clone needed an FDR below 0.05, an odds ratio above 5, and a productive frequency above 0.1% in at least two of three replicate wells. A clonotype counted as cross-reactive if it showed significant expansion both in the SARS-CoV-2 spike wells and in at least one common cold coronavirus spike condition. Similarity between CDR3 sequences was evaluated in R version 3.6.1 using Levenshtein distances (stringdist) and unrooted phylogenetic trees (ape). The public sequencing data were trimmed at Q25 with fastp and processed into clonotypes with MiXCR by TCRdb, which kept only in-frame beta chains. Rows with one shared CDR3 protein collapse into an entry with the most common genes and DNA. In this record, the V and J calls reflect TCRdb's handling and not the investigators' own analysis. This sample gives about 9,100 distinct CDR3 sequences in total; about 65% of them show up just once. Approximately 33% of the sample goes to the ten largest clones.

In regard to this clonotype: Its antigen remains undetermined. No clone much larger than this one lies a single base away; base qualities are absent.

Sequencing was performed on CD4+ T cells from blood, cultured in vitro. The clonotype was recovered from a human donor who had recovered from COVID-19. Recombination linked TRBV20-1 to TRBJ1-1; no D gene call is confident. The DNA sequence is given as TGCAGTATTATTCGGACTCCTAAGAACACTGAAGCTTTCTTT. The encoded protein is CSIIRTPKNTEAFF.